These T cell receptor beta chains were read from a single sample in a study of PD-L1 blockade in urothelial cancer. TCRdb's table, derived via immunoSEQ multiplex PCR, lists solely in-frame clones and lacks some. The profile covers about 74,000 clones, with 80% to 90% appearing a single time and 4.7% taken by the ten largest. The sequenced sample was PBMCs, obtained around atezolizumab (anti-PD-L1) treatment. The receptors shown here come from a man between 65 and 85 years old with urothelial cancer. Both conserved end residues are part of each CDR3. The order of the fields is V gene, clone size, J gene, CDR3 protein. Only part of the rows carry a size: once, few, many, or a class if the clone is expanded.

v_call: TRBV27
clone_size: -
j_call: TRBJ2-1
cdr3_aa: CASSWASGSNNEQFF

v_call: TRBV11-2
clone_size: -
j_call: TRBJ2-3
cdr3_aa: CASSLLWRDARAPGDTQYF

v_call: TRBV5-1
clone_size: -
j_call: TRBJ2-3
cdr3_aa: CASSGWTSGTDTQYF

v_call: TRBV5-1
clone_size: -
j_call: TRBJ2-3
cdr3_aa: CASSTGTGGRSTDTQYF

v_call: TRBV29-1
clone_size: -
j_call: TRBJ1-1
cdr3_aa: CSVVKNTEAFF

v_call: TRBV30
clone_size: -
j_call: TRBJ2-1
cdr3_aa: CAYNPGGGDEQFF

v_call: TRBV5-1
clone_size: -
j_call: TRBJ1-5
cdr3_aa: CASSFDAGAGQPQHF

v_call: TRBV11-2
clone_size: -
j_call: TRBJ2-1
cdr3_aa: CASSLLAQSYNEQFF

v_call: TRBV18
clone_size: -
j_call: TRBJ2-2
cdr3_aa: CASSLLRGTGELFF

v_call: TRBV6-6
clone_size: -
j_call: TRBJ2-1
cdr3_aa: CASSPTSGGGNEQFF

v_call: TRBV27
clone_size: -
j_call: TRBJ2-7
cdr3_aa: CASSPDYVSEQYF

v_call: TRBV7-6
clone_size: once
j_call: TRBJ2-5
cdr3_aa: CASSQTTLTGDGTQYF

v_call: TRBV7-9
clone_size: few
j_call: TRBJ1-5
cdr3_aa: CATSGGLNQPQHF

v_call: TRBV28
clone_size: -
j_call: TRBJ1-2
cdr3_aa: CASIPGGEGATGYTF

v_call: TRBV27
clone_size: few
j_call: TRBJ2-3
cdr3_aa: CASSRGTGRLDTQYF

v_call: TRBV6-1
clone_size: -
j_call: TRBJ1-1
cdr3_aa: CASRGGGPEAFF

v_call: TRBV18
clone_size: -
j_call: TRBJ1-2
cdr3_aa: CASSRGGDIYGYTF

v_call: TRBV19
clone_size: few
j_call: TRBJ2-2
cdr3_aa: CASSYGSGRLGELFF

v_call: TRBV9
clone_size: -
j_call: TRBJ2-5
cdr3_aa: CASSVGLAGGVQETQYF

v_call: TRBV9
clone_size: -
j_call: TRBJ2-1
cdr3_aa: CASSADGQSYNEQFF

v_call: TRBV5-6
clone_size: -
j_call: TRBJ2-7
cdr3_aa: CASSIGTGSYEQYF

v_call: TRBV2
clone_size: -
j_call: TRBJ2-7
cdr3_aa: CASSEPSYEQYF